This record covers a single TCR beta chain. Its antigen remains unidentified. The sample belongs to a study of CD8 T cells in ankylosing spondylitis. Overall study results and limits: CD8+ disease-linked clones were present at relatively low frequencies in blood. In synovial fluid and blood from reactive arthritis, some motif variants were previously reported. For ankylosing spondylitis blood, a TCR beta motif of 7 or 8 highly homologous variants appeared characteristic.

In TCRdb, the 5' RACE reads were re-called with MiXCR into one record per CDR3 protein. This sample has some 220,000 distinct CDR3 sequences, with approximately 8.4% found just once. Sequenced material: blood, either unsorted or a sorted T cell fraction (not recorded which). The clonotype was recovered from a female donor with ankylosing spondylitis or in good health (not recorded which).

The CDR3 DNA reads as TGTGCCAGCAGCTTAAGGACAGGGGATGGGAATGAGCAGTTCTTC. It is translated as CASSLRTGDGNEQFF. The gene calls are TRBV7-2 and TRBJ2-1; 9 bases are shared with TRBD1. The CDR3 length is 15 residues. Trimming took 2 bases from V and 7 from J; bases not matched to a gene: 6. Germline CDR1 is SGHTA and CDR2 is FQGNSA.